The present entry profiles one T cell receptor beta chain with its context. The antigen remains undetermined. The data originate from a study of identical twins. Findings of the study overall: Within cord blood, abundant beta clonotypes carried fewer insertions, but memory repertoires showed no such trend. Zero-insertion analyses might be partly confounded by invariant T cells like MAIT and iNKT.

V lost 2 bases and J lost 5; bases outside the gene matches: 7. There are 16 residues in the CDR3. Through template switching, a universal primer site was introduced, and the cDNA contained unique molecular identifiers. One entry per CDR3 protein, called by TCRdb with MiXCR from the 5' RACE reads. The sample carries hundreds of thousands of distinct CDR3 sequences, roughly 10% recorded once. These data were also reused for a study on yellow fever vaccine responses in identical twins.

The TCR originated in a woman between 18 and 29 years old in good health. The material sequenced was CD8+ T cells sorted from blood. The chain links TRBV23-1 to TRBJ2-1, with TRBD1 identical over 9 bases. TRBV23-1 is sorted into the ORF group, with uncertain function. The CDR3 spells CASSQQQGAINNEQFF. CDR3 sequence (DNA): TGCGCCAGCAGTCAACAACAGGGGGCGATTAACAATGAGCAGTTCTTC.